What follows are 32 T cell receptor beta chains derived from one specimen sequenced in a study of cytomegalovirus exposure and HLA in healthy donors (dated by TCRdb to 2015 to 2018). The library was produced with the immunoSEQ multiplex PCR assay. For the multiplex PCR, a mixture combining 60 forward primers for TCR Vbeta segments and 13 reverse primers for TCR Jbeta segments was used. TCRdb retrieved this table from immuneACCESS and kept in-frame rearrangements only. Not all clones are present; in checked studies, unresolved V genes account for under half, and no reason is known for the remainder. This sample comprises some 140,000 clones, 70% to 80% of them detected only once. The ten top clones hold about 2.2% of the sample. What was sequenced was PBMCs. These receptors came from a man aged 30-40 years in good health and CMV-seronegative.

This chain uses TRBV5-4 with TRBJ2-1; 10 nucleotides line up with TRBD2. V lost 4 bases, J lost 6 bases, and 7 bases stayed unmatched. The germline V gene encodes CDR1 SGHNT and CDR2 YYREEE (reference sequence). The CDR3 runs 15 residues. The CDR3 region is CASSPSGSLSNEQFF. CDR3 coding DNA: TGTGCCAGCAGCCCTAGCGGGAGTCTATCCAATGAGCAGTTCTTC.

The chain recombines TRBV28 with TRBJ2-7; D is uncertain. The CDR3 contains 14 residues. The V end lost 2 bases, the J end lost 6 bases, and 14 bases lay between the germline ends. The germline V gene has CDR1 MDHEN and CDR2 SYDVKM. The CDR3: CASSLETVSPEQYF. The CDR3 DNA follows: TGTGCCAGCAGTTTAGAAACTGTCTCCCCCGAGCAGTACTTC.

The CDR3 is CASSTRGNQPQHF. Here the CDR3 DNA reads TGTGCCAGCAGCACGCGGGGCAATCAGCCCCAGCATTTT. The V call is TRBV7-9, the J call TRBJ1-5; D is unresolved. CDR3 length: 13 amino acids. V was cut by 5 bases and J by 2 bases, with 7 bases left in between. In germline, CDR1 is SEHNR, CDR2 FQNEAQ (reference sequence).

This clone was observed once. The J gene is TRBJ1-1, the V gene TRBV5-1, with 7 bases matching TRBD1. The germline V gene encodes CDR1 SGHRS and CDR2 YFSETQ. J was trimmed by 5 bases and V by 3 bases; bases with no gene match: 4. The CDR3 is 13 residues long. The CDR3 DNA sequence: TGCGCCAGCAGCTACGACAGGGTAACTGAAGCTTTCTTT. This encodes CASSYDRVTEAFF.

The DNA of the CDR3 is TGTGCCAGCAGCCCCTACAGGGGGCGAGGTTGGAGCACCGGGGAGCTGTTTTTT. The encoded protein is CASSPYRGRGWSTGELFF. This chain joins TRBV7-6 and TRBJ2-2; 9 nucleotides agree with TRBD1. The germline gives CDR1 SGHVS, CDR2 FNYEAQ. The CDR3 runs to 18 residues. Trimming at V came to 5 bases and at J to 4 bases, leaving 14 bases not matched to a gene.

V gene TRBV7-9 combines with J gene TRBJ2-1, with unresolved D. The CDR3 loop spans 11 amino acids. Between the trimmed V and J ends, which lost 3 bases and 12 bases, there was a span of 9 bases. Germline V CDR1 and CDR2: SEHNR, FQNEAQ (reference sequence). This chain's CDR3 is CASSFIEVQFF. The CDR3 coding sequence is TGTGCCAGCAGCTTCATAGAGGTGCAGTTCTTC.

This rearrangement joins TRBV29-1 to TRBJ1-2, with D possibly TRBD1 on 6 matching bases. This CDR3 region has 13 residues. Germline loops: CDR1 SQVTM, CDR2 ANQGSEA. V was cut by 4 bases and J by 4 bases, with 13 bases left in between. The CDR3 bases are TGCAGCGTTGCTGGACAGATACCCTATGGCTACACCTTC. Its protein is CSVAGQIPYGYTF.

This clone was seen a handful of times. The gene calls are TRBV14 and TRBJ2-1; the D gene is possibly TRBD2 (6 bases). CDR1 and CDR2 (germline): SGHDN, FVKESK. V dropped 2 bases and J dropped 4 bases, with 15 bases sitting between them. The CDR3 length is 16 residues. DNA for the CDR3: TGTGCCAGCAGCCAATATCAAGGACTATTGTACAATGAGCAGTTCTTC. Residues: CASSQYQGLLYNEQFF.

The chain combines TRBV5-4 with TRBJ2-3, with a weak D call TRBD2 (6 bases). The CDR3 spans 16 residues. Germline V gene sequence: CDR1 SGHNT, CDR2 YYREEE (reference sequence). Trimming removed 5 bases at V and 1 base at J, with 17 bases between. The CDR3 reads CASRGGLGDGTDTQYF. CDR3 in DNA: TGTGCCAGCAGGGGGGGTCTAGGAGACGGCACAGATACGCAGTATTTT. The whole variable domain, filled in from reference TRBV5-4 and TRBJ2-3, reads ETGVTQSPTHLIKTRGQQVTLRCSSQSGHNTVSWYQQALGQGPQFIFQYYREEENGRGNFPPRFSGLQFPNYSSELNVNALELDDSALYLCASRGGLGDGTDTQYFGPGTRLTVL.

Written as DNA, the CDR3 is TGCAGCGTTTATCCGGGACTAAATGACGAGCAGTACTTC. Its translation: CSVYPGLNDEQYF. The chain is built from TRBV29-1 and TRBJ2-7; 7 bases agree with TRBD2. Trimming at V came to 5 bases and at J to 5 bases, leaving 9 bases not matched to a gene. CDR3 length: 13 amino acids. Germline values: CDR1 SQVTM, CDR2 ANQGSEA.

Concerning this clone: Other DNA sequences of this sample code for an identical CDR3. The chain combines TRBV30 with TRBJ1-2; unclear D gene. This CDR3 is 11 amino acids long. V shed 7 bases and J shed 8 bases, with 14 bases lying between them. Germline CDR1 GTSNPN, CDR2 SVGIG (reference sequence). The CDR3 DNA sequence: TGTGCCTCGGCGAGGTTGAGCGGCTACACCTTC. The encoded protein is CASARLSGYTF.

This chain connects TRBV5-4 to TRBJ2-2; TRBD2 matches 11 bases. This CDR3 comprises 16 residues. Per germline, CDR1 SGHNT and CDR2 YYREEE (reference sequence). Trimming removed 0 bases from V and 5 bases from J; junction bases left unmatched: 3. CDR3 region: CASSLGLAGGTGELFF. The CDR3 DNA follows: TGTGCCAGCAGCTTGGGCCTAGCGGGAGGAACCGGGGAGCTGTTTTTT.

CDR3 residues: CASSPPLGRDRVVDEQFF. CDR3 bases: TGTGCCAGCTCACCACCGTTAGGTAGGGACAGGGTTGTCGATGAGCAGTTCTTC. The genes are TRBV18 and TRBJ2-1; 9 bases fit TRBD1. Germline CDR1 KGHSH, CDR2 LQKENI. CDR3 size: 18 residues. The ends lost 0 bases at V and 8 bases at J; junction bases unmatched: 14.

Concerning this clone itself: The junction and the germline gene differ at one end; a read error may be behind it. The chain joins TRBV5-6 to TRBJ2-2; 9 bases are shared with TRBD1. CDR3 size: 16 residues. Germline CDR1 is SGHDT and CDR2 is YYEEEE. For the CDR3, the DNA is TGTGCCAGCAGGTTGGGTTACAGGGGGCGCACCGGGGAGCTGTTTTTT. It yields the protein CASRLGYRGRTGELFF.

On this clone itself: Compared with germline, one end of the junction differs, possibly owing to a read error. Within the sample, other DNA sequences also encode this same CDR3. The chain recombines TRBV5-1 with TRBJ1-1, with D perhaps TRBD1 (5 bases). The CDR3 is 15 residues long. Germline V CDR1 and CDR2: SGHRS, YFSETQ. The CDR3 bases are TGCGCCAGCAGCTTGGGGGGCGGGGTCGGCGCGGAAGCCTTCTTT. It translates to CASSLGGGVGAEAFF.

CDR3 sequence: CASSLVQGDTGELFF. As DNA, the CDR3 is TGTGCCAGCAGTTTAGTACAGGGTGACACCGGGGAGCTGTTTTTT. The chain combines TRBV28 with TRBJ2-2; tentatively, D is TRBD1 (6 bases). The CDR3 consists of 15 residues. From germline, CDR1 is MDHEN and CDR2 SYDVKM. The ends were cut back, 2 bases at V and 3 bases at J, with 10 bases in the middle.

The CDR3: CASSLAQGWAQETQYF. CDR3 nucleotides: TGTGCCAGCAGCTTAGCACAGGGGTGGGCCCAAGAGACCCAGTACTTC. The chain links TRBV13 to TRBJ2-5, with 7 bases lining up with TRBD1. Germline trimming cut 1 base from V and 1 base from J; bases unmatched to any gene: 6. The CDR3 has 16 residues. Germline loops: CDR1 PRHDT, CDR2 FYEKMQ (reference sequence). Based on the CDR3 plus reference TRBV13 and TRBJ2-5, the full variable domain is AAGVIQSPRHLIKEKRETATLKCYPIPRHDTVYWYQQGPGQDPQFLISFYEKMQSDKGSIPDRFSAQQFSDYHSELNMSSLELGDSALYFCASSLAQGWAQETQYFGPGTRLLVL.

This chain's CDR3 is CASSRTAESRAQYF. In DNA, the CDR3 is TGTGCCAGTAGCAGGACAGCCGAATCTCGGGCCCAGTACTTC. The chain has TRBV19 and TRBJ2-5; D possibly corresponds to TRBD1 (6 bases). Trimming stripped 6 bases from V and 9 bases from J, with 20 bases between. The CDR3 extends over 14 amino acids. Per the germline V gene, CDR1 is LNHDA and CDR2 is SQIVND (reference sequence).

The chain joins TRBV6-6 to TRBJ2-7; D possibly corresponds to TRBD1 (8 bases). Germline CDR1 MNHNY, CDR2 SVGAGI (reference sequence). Trimming removed 4 bases from V and 3 bases from J, with 13 bases in between. This CDR3 contains 14 residues. CDR3 sequence: CASSSTGGGYEQYF. As DNA, the CDR3 is TGTGCCAGCAGTTCAACAGGGGGGGGCTACGAGCAGTACTTC.

The genes are TRBV10-3 and TRBJ1-5; D might be TRBD1 (6 bases). The CDR3 totals 15 residues. Trimming shortened V by 6 bases and J by 7 bases, and 19 bases separated the two germline ends. Germline CDR1 is ENHRY and CDR2 is SYGVKD. The CDR3 reads CAISATQGSGQPQHF. The CDR3 DNA sequence: TGTGCCATCAGCGCCACACAGGGCTCGGGGCAGCCCCAGCATTTT.

The CDR3 sequence is CASSRQRADRGVDEQYF. CDR3 DNA sequence: TGTGCCAGCAGTAGGCAGCGTGCCGACAGGGGAGTCGACGAGCAGTACTTC. This sequence joins TRBV27 and TRBJ2-7, with TRBD1 identical over 8 bases. Germline CDR1 and CDR2: MNHEY and SMNVEV (reference sequence). Trimming at V came to 5 bases and at J to 5 bases, leaving 17 bases not matched to a gene. This CDR3 spans 17 amino acids.

The chain joins TRBV2 to TRBJ1-3, with D unclear. There are 15 residues in the CDR3. The V gene lost 2 bases and the J gene lost 0 bases, with 8 bases spanning the gap. Germline CDR1 is SNHLY and CDR2 is FYNNEI. Here the CDR3 DNA reads TGTGCCAGCAGTGAAAGCCGTCTCTCTGGAAACACCATATATTTT. Amino acids: CASSESRLSGNTIYF. Combining the CDR3 with reference TRBV2 and TRBJ1-3 gives the whole variable domain EPEVTQTPSHQVTQMGQEVILRCVPISNHLYFYWYRQILGQKVEFLVSFYNNEISEKSEIFDDQFSVERPDGSNFTLKIRSTKLEDSAMYFCASSESRLSGNTIYFGEGSWLTVV.

The chain combines TRBV2 with TRBJ2-1, with TRBD2 matching over 9 bases. CDR1 SNHLY and CDR2 FYNNEI come from the germline V gene. Losses at the gene ends were 8 bases for V and 6 bases for J; bases not matched to a gene: 14. This CDR3 is 16 amino acids long. CDR3 sequence reads: CASANAGTSQGNEQFF. The CDR3 nucleotides are TGTGCCAGCGCAAATGCCGGGACTAGCCAAGGCAATGAGCAGTTCTTC.

In its sample, this clone was seen once. V gene TRBV27 combines with J gene TRBJ2-7; D remains ambiguous. CDR3 length: 17 amino acids. Trimming took off 3 bases at V and 0 bases at J, with 18 bases between the two ends. Germline CDR1 reads MNHEY; CDR2 reads SMNVEV (reference sequence). CDR3 region: CASSFRITTLSSYEQYF. CDR3 coding DNA: TGTGCCAGCAGTTTCAGAATAACTACCTTATCCTCCTACGAGCAGTACTTC.

This rearrangement joins TRBV4-1 to TRBJ2-3, with 7 nucleotides matching TRBD2. CDR3 length: 16 residues. CDR1 is MGHRA and CDR2 is YSYEKL in the germline V gene. V lost 0 bases and J lost 4; bases outside the gene matches: 7. The CDR3 is CASSQDRRLAPDTQYF. The CDR3 coding sequence is TGCGCCAGCAGCCAAGATCGAAGACTAGCACCAGATACGCAGTATTTT.

V gene TRBV4-1 combines with J gene TRBJ1-1; 8 bases agree with TRBD1. This CDR3 region has 15 residues. J gave up 7 bases and V 3 bases, and 10 bases lay outside the gene matches. The germline V gene has CDR1 MGHRA and CDR2 YSYEKL. As DNA, the CDR3 is TGCGCCAGCAGCCACAAGGCGACAGGGGAGCTTGAAGCTTTCTTT. It encodes CASSHKATGELEAFF.

The chain is built from TRBV29-1 and TRBJ1-5; 8 bases agree with TRBD1. The CDR3 covers 13 residues. Trimming cost V 7 bases and J 7 bases; bases outside gene matches: 9. Germline CDR1 reads SQVTM; CDR2 reads ANQGSEA. This chain's CDR3 is CSAEGQAGQPQHF. The DNA of the CDR3 is TGCAGCGCCGAGGGACAGGCAGGACAGCCCCAGCATTTT.

CDR3 DNA sequence: TGTGCCAGCAGCTTGGATAGGGGTGGAAACACCATATATTTT. It yields the protein CASSLDRGGNTIYF. The chain carries TRBV5-4 and TRBJ1-3; D possibly corresponds to TRBD1 (5 bases). Germline V lookup: CDR1 SGHNT, CDR2 YYREEE (reference sequence). This CDR3 spans 14 amino acids. V lost 0 bases, J lost 3 bases, and 7 bases lay in between.

The chain combines TRBV30 with TRBJ2-1; the D is unclear. The CDR3 extends over 15 amino acids. V was trimmed by 5 bases and J by 4 bases, leaving 18 bases between them. Germline V gives CDR1 GTSNPN, CDR2 SVGIG (reference sequence). CDR3 DNA sequence: TGTGCCTGGGAAGGATTCGGCGGAAAATACAATGAGCAGTTCTTC. This codes for CAWEGFGGKYNEQFF.

The count of this clone is one. The genes are TRBV6-6 and TRBJ2-7; TRBD1 might be the D (6 bases). CDR1 MNHNY and CDR2 SVGAGI come from the germline V gene (reference sequence). This CDR3 region has 16 residues. V lost 6 bases and J lost 2, with 20 bases in between. CDR3 in amino acids: CASSNSGDTTTYEQYF. The DNA of the CDR3 is TGTGCCAGCAGCAACTCCGGGGACACAACAACCTACGAGCAGTACTTC.

The rearrangement links TRBV5-1 to TRBJ1-1; TRBD1 might be the D (5 bases). Trimming took off 1 base at V and 3 bases at J, with 10 bases between the two ends. CDR1 and CDR2 from the germline V gene are SGHRS and YFSETQ. This CDR3 is 14 amino acids long. Here the CDR3 reads CASSLWGVDTEAFF. CDR3 bases: TGCGCCAGCAGCTTGTGGGGGGTGGACACTGAAGCTTTCTTT.

This clone was recorded a few times. The chain links TRBV28 to TRBJ2-1; 7 positions agree with TRBD2. Per germline, CDR1 MDHEN and CDR2 SYDVKM. The CDR3 sequence is 14 residues long. The J segment lost 6 bases and the V segment lost 11 bases, leaving 13 bases of the junction unmatched. CDR3 bases: TGTGCCGCGATCGGGAGGCCCGTGCCCAATGAGCAGTTCTTC. It is translated as CAAIGRPVPNEQFF.